A single sample gave rise to the 3 T cell receptor beta chains below, sequenced in a study of long-term antiretroviral therapy in people with HIV. The assay used was immunoSEQ (version v3.0), run at survey level. The method was immunoSEQ multiplex PCR; TCRdb's version includes in-frame clones alone and lacks a portion of them. The sample consists of approximately 12,000 clones, around 79% of them appearing once. Sample: unsorted PBMCs, taken 0.8 years before starting antiretroviral therapy. Receptors originate from a middle-aged woman with HIV.

The chain joins TRBV4-1 to TRBJ1-5, with D tentatively TRBD1 (6 bases). The CDR3 is made up of 15 amino acids. Trimming stripped 3 bases from V and 4 bases from J, with 13 bases between. Per germline, CDR1 MGHRA and CDR2 YSYEKL. The CDR3 DNA sequence: TGCGCCAGCAGCCAGGCTACAGGGCGGAATCAGCCCCAGCATTTT. This encodes CASSQATGRNQPQHF.

This sequence joins TRBV13 and TRBJ2-3; D is uncertain. Germline V CDR1 and CDR2: PRHDT, FYEKMQ (reference sequence). V was trimmed by 5 bases and J by 2 bases, leaving 8 bases between them. This CDR3 comprises 13 residues. The CDR3 reads CASSVSYTDTQYF. For the CDR3, the DNA is TGTGCCAGCAGCGTCAGTTACACAGATACGCAGTATTTT.

The chain uses TRBV6-6 and TRBJ2-2, with a possible D match to TRBD1 (6 bases). CDR1 and CDR2 from the germline V gene are MNHNY and SVGAGI (reference sequence). The CDR3 contains 13 residues. Trimming left V 6 bases short and J 5 bases short, with 10 bases between. CDR3 bases: TGTGCCAGCAGCCTCAGGGGAACCGGGGAGCTGTTTTTT. Its translation: CASSLRGTGELFF.